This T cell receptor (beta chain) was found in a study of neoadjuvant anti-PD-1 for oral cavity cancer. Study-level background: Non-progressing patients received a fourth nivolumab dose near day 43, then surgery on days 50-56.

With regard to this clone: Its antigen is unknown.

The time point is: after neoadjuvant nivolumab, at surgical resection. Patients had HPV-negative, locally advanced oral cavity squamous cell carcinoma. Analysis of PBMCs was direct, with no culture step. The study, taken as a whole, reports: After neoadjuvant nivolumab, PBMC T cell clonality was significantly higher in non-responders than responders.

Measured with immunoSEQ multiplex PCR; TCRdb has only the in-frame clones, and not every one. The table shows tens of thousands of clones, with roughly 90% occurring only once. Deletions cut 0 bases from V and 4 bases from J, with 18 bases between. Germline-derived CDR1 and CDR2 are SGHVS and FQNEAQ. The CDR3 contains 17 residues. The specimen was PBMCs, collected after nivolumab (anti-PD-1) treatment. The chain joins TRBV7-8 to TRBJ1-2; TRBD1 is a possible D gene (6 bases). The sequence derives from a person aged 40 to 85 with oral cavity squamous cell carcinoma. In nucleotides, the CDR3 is TGTGCCAGCAGCTTAGCGGGGAGGGGGGCGCGGGCCTATGGCTACACCTTC. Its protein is CASSLAGRGARAYGYTF.